The source of this T cell receptor (beta chain) is a study of shared clonotypes between healthy human individuals. The authors split each subset's genomic DNA evenly across several immunoSEQ plates. Method: immunoSEQ multiplex PCR; TCRdb's copy keeps in-frame clones and lacks some. The sample has a few million clones, more than 80% seen once. With respect to this clone: Other DNA sequences from this sample encode an identical CDR3 as well.

Caucasian adults living in Nashville, Tennessee, provided all samples. Sequenced: naive CD4+ T cells sorted from blood. Subset: CD45RA+ positively selected. The clonotype was recovered from a man younger than 35 in good health.

The CDR3 sequence: CASSLGQGSGSPLHF. CDR3 DNA: TGCGCCAGCAGCTTGGGTCAGGGGTCTGGCTCACCCCTCCACTTT. This chain uses TRBV5-1 with TRBJ1-6; D possibly corresponds to TRBD1 (6 bases). The CDR3 covers 15 residues. Germline V gene data show CDR1 as SGHRS and CDR2 as YFSETQ. The germline V and J ends were trimmed by 0 bases and 10 bases, with 14 bases remaining between them.